This TCR beta chain originates from a study of Ad26.COV2.S vaccination and SARS-CoV-2 variants. Study information: Administration of Ad26.COV2.S was intramuscular, either once or twice 56 days apart.

General observations from the study: Non-spike TCR breadth did not differ much between vaccine and placebo recipients. Placebo recipients trailed vaccine recipients in spike-specific TCR breadth.

CDR1 is LGHDT and CDR2 is YNNKEL in the germline V gene (reference sequence). The V gene end was trimmed by 7 bases and the J gene end by 11 bases; junction bases not matched to a gene: 13. The CDR3 extends over 15 amino acids. The treatment denotes: some 19 received Ad26.COV2.S at low or high dose, single or two shots; about 5 received placebo; per-sample allocation not given. The samples were gathered on day 63 after the first injection of vaccine or placebo. The vaccine delivered Wuhan-strain SARS-CoV-2 spike through an Ad26 vector. Turning to this clone: Its antigen is unidentified.

Only in-frame clones appear in the TCRdb table, and some are missing; sequencing was by immunoSEQ multiplex PCR. The sample lists under 600,000 clones, approximately 90% seen once, with 1.7% in the top ten. Sequences were derived from peripheral blood, sampled in a trial of Ad26.COV2.S vaccine versus placebo. This rearrangement joins TRBV3-1 (or the pseudogene TRBV3-2) to TRBJ1-6; 8 positions match TRBD1. The origin of this receptor is a person between 18 and 59 years old who received the Ad26.COV2.S COVID-19 vaccine or a placebo. The CDR3 loop is CASTPGQAKGAPLHF. The CDR3 DNA reads as TGTGCCAGCACCCCGGGACAGGCCAAAGGGGCACCCCTCCACTTT.